A selection of T cell receptor beta chains follows, all from one sample in a study of blood T cell repertoires in COVID-19. TCRdb keeps only in-frame clones here, not all; method: immunoSEQ multiplex PCR. Among over 150,000 clones, over 75% were seen once, and the ten largest hold over 0.55%. The source material was peripheral blood. Receptors were obtained from a man aged 55 to 70 with COVID-19, enrolled during active disease. The conserved cysteine and the conserved F or W are not part of the CDR3 here. Clone sizes are given selectively: once, few, many, or a class where the clone is expanded.

v_call,j_call,cdr3_length,clone_size,cdr3_aa
TRBV7-7,TRBJ2-2,13,NA,ASSASGGATGELF
TRBV30,TRBJ1-1,12,NA,AYSGQTMNTEAF
TRBV6-2/TRBV6-3,TRBJ2-4,12,NA,ASSSRTGENIQY
TRBV4-3,TRBJ2-3,12,NA,ASSQPQDRDTQY
TRBV24-1,TRBJ2-5,14,once,ATSDPKGGERETQY
TRBV11-3,TRBJ2-5,14,NA,ASSAGLVGRGETQY
TRBV18,TRBJ1-2,12,NA,ASSPRLQGYGYT
TRBV7-9,TRBJ2-2,12,NA,ASSYRESVGELF
TRBV9,TRBJ1-5,16,NA,ASSSGTGGAYSNQPQH
TRBV5-6,TRBJ2-3,13,NA,ASSPPPGGTDTQY
TRBV29-1,TRBJ2-7,12,NA,SVERPGLAGEQY
TRBV7-9,TRBJ2-7,12,NA,ASSPTGTGGGQY
TRBV19,TRBJ2-7,13,NA,ASSIPGTGDYEQY
TRBV7-2,TRBJ1-1,12,NA,ASSLMGGNTEAF
TRBV6-5,TRBJ2-1,13,NA,ASSPVLAGGNEQF
TRBV6-2/TRBV6-3,TRBJ2-7,12,NA,ASSFSRQGTEQY
TRBV5-1,TRBJ2-5,9,NA,ASNYQETQY
TRBV5-8,TRBJ1-5,14,NA,ASSPRPGQGIQPQH
TRBV5-6,TRBJ2-7,17,NA,ASSLAVQQGVQGSDEQY
TRBV15,TRBJ2-1,16,NA,ATSRRWVGLAGTNEQF
TRBV6-2/TRBV6-3,TRBJ1-1,11,NA,ASSYLSGAEAF
TRBV18,TRBJ2-5,19,NA,ASSPPGLRGGGTTRQETQY
TRBV2,TRBJ2-7,14,NA,ASSGSRRLTGYEQY
TRBV3-1/TRBV3-2,TRBJ1-1,14,NA,ASSQDFPCWNTEAF
TRBV5-5,TRBJ1-2,13,NA,ASSLADSARYGYT
TRBV27,TRBJ2-1,14,once,ASSSGTSGRRYEQF
TRBV7-2,TRBJ1-3,13,NA,ASNDRATSGNTIY
TRBV7-9,TRBJ1-1,8,NA,VTQNTEAF
TRBV12-3/TRBV12-4,TRBJ1-2,11,NA,ASSLRQSYGYT
TRBV27,TRBJ2-3,14,NA,ASSLLIAGITDTQY